This T cell receptor (beta chain) was sequenced during a study of Ad26.COV2.S vaccination and SARS-CoV-2 variants. Overall study: The donor belonged to the COV1001 Ad26.COV2.S trial arm. Ad26.COV2.S given intramuscularly, once or twice 56 days apart.

Sequencing was performed with immunoSEQ multiplex PCR; in TCRdb, only in-frame clones are kept and a portion is missing. The sample includes approximately 360,000 clones, roughly four fifths of them seen just once. Study-level points and caveats: Vaccinees and placebo recipients showed similar non-spike TCR breadth. The TCR breadth and depth analyses may have understated or missed part of the total T cell responses.

On this clone itself: The antigen is unknown.

With 5 bases clipped from V and 5 bases from J, the junction kept 16 bases outside the gene matches. The germline CDR1 and CDR2 sequences are SGHNT and YENEEA. The CDR3 has 17 amino acids. The treatment was: roughly 18 received Ad26.COV2.S at low or high dose, single or two shots; roughly five received placebo; per-sample allocation not given. Day 63 after the first injection of vaccine or placebo was the sampling time. The specimen was peripheral blood, collected in a trial of Ad26.COV2.S vaccine versus placebo. The TCR originated in a person aged 18-65 years who received the Ad26.COV2.S COVID-19 vaccine or a placebo. This chain links TRBV11-3 with TRBJ1-1; TRBD1 aligns across 8 bases. The CDR3, as DNA: TGTGCCAGCAGCCAAACCCCGCCAGGGACAGGAGCAACTGAAGCTTTCTTT. This gives the protein CASSQTPPGTGATEAFF.